The rows below give T cell receptor beta chains drawn from one sample of a study of Graves' ophthalmopathy and Graves' hyperthyroidism. Each CDR3 protein gets one entry after TCRdb re-called the multiplex PCR reads with MiXCR. Among approximately 410,000 distinct CDR3 sequences listed, 15% were seen once. The sample comprised peripheral blood. The receptor source for this set is a woman between 18 and 29 years old with stable Graves' hyperthyroidism. Both conserved end residues are part of each CDR3. A D gene is named only where the DNA matches it firmly. For some rows the clone size is stated as once, few or many, or as a class when expanded; others skip it.

cdr3_aa: CASSSMYPHEAFF; cdr3_nt: TGTGCCAGTAGTAGTATGTATCCTCATGAAGCTTTCTTT; j_call: TRBJ1-1; v_call: TRBV19; clone_size: many; d_call: .
cdr3_aa: CASSQPLDRANTEAFF; cdr3_nt: TGCGCCAGCAGCCAACCTCTGGACAGGGCGAACACTGAAGCTTTCTTT; j_call: TRBJ1-1; v_call: TRBV4-1; clone_size: few; d_call: TRBD1
cdr3_aa: CASGLVRGRNEQYF; cdr3_nt: TGTGCCAGCGGCTTAGTACGGGGCCGAAACGAGCAGTACTTC; j_call: TRBJ2-7; v_call: TRBV7-8; clone_size: few; d_call: .
cdr3_aa: CASSPTTGDEQYF; cdr3_nt: TGTGCCAGCTCCCCAACGACAGGGGACGAGCAGTACTTC; j_call: TRBJ2-7; v_call: TRBV18; clone_size: .; d_call: TRBD1
cdr3_aa: CASSERWTGVEQYF; cdr3_nt: TGTGCCAGCAGTGAACGTTGGACAGGGGTTGAGCAGTACTTC; j_call: TRBJ2-7; v_call: TRBV6-1; clone_size: few; d_call: TRBD1
cdr3_aa: CAWAWRYGYTF; cdr3_nt: TGTGCCTGGGCCTGGCGGTATGGCTACACCTTC; j_call: TRBJ1-2; v_call: TRBV30; clone_size: .; d_call: .
cdr3_aa: CASSLTLAGVPFQETQYF; cdr3_nt: TGTGCCAGCAGTTTAACCTTAGCGGGGGTGCCCTTCCAAGAGACCCAGTACTTC; j_call: TRBJ2-5; v_call: TRBV12-3/TRBV12-4; clone_size: .; d_call: TRBD2
cdr3_aa: CASRLGPADQPQHF; cdr3_nt: TGTGCCAGCAGACTGGGCCCTGCGGATCAGCCCCAGCATTTT; j_call: TRBJ1-5; v_call: TRBV28; clone_size: .; d_call: .
cdr3_aa: CASSLLGGKNIQYF; cdr3_nt: TGTGCCAGCAGCCTCTTGGGGGGTAAAAACATTCAGTACTTC; j_call: TRBJ2-4; v_call: TRBV5-4; clone_size: .; d_call: .
cdr3_aa: CASSLSTGLPYGYTF; cdr3_nt: TGTGCCAGCAGTTTAAGCACAGGATTGCCGTATGGCTACACCTTC; j_call: TRBJ1-2; v_call: TRBV12-3/TRBV12-4; clone_size: many; d_call: .
cdr3_aa: CASTTQDTGELFF; cdr3_nt: TGTGCCAGCACGACGCAAGACACCGGGGAGCTGTTTTTT; j_call: TRBJ2-2; v_call: TRBV2; clone_size: .; d_call: .
cdr3_aa: CATTRTTDTEAFF; cdr3_nt: TGTGCCACAACCCGGACCACGGACACTGAAGCTTTCTTT; j_call: TRBJ1-1; v_call: TRBV6-1; clone_size: many; d_call: .
cdr3_aa: CASSPSSGGAGGEQYF; cdr3_nt: TGCGCCAGCTCACCATCTAGCGGGGGGGCCGGGGGCGAGCAGTACTTC; j_call: TRBJ2-7; v_call: TRBV18; clone_size: .; d_call: TRBD2
cdr3_aa: CASIHRGCLGDGYTF; cdr3_nt: TGTGCCAGCATCCACCGGGGTTGTTTAGGGGATGGCTACACCTTC; j_call: TRBJ1-2; v_call: TRBV6-1; clone_size: many; d_call: .
cdr3_aa: CASSAQTGKDYEQYF; cdr3_nt: TGTGCCAGCAGTGCACAGACAGGGAAGGATTACGAGCAGTACTTC; j_call: TRBJ2-7; v_call: TRBV6-2/TRBV6-3; clone_size: .; d_call: TRBD1
cdr3_aa: CASVHGQSTGELFF; cdr3_nt: TGTGCCAGCGTACACGGGCAGTCCACCGGGGAGCTGTTTTTT; j_call: TRBJ2-2; v_call: TRBV6-2/TRBV6-3; clone_size: many; d_call: .
cdr3_aa: CASTSDPGQGLGETQYF; cdr3_nt: TGTGCCAGCACCTCAGACCCGGGACAGGGATTGGGAGAGACCCAGTACTTC; j_call: TRBJ2-5; v_call: TRBV28; clone_size: many; d_call: TRBD1
cdr3_aa: CASSFSGIAQETQYF; cdr3_nt: TGTGCCAGCAGCTTCTCAGGGATAGCTCAAGAGACCCAGTACTTC; j_call: TRBJ2-5; v_call: TRBV11-3; clone_size: many; d_call: .
cdr3_aa: CASSFQGTIGYTF; cdr3_nt: TGTGCCAGCAGTTTCCAGGGTACTATCGGCTACACCTTC; j_call: TRBJ1-2; v_call: TRBV12-3/TRBV12-4; clone_size: many; d_call: .
cdr3_aa: CASSTAPGADEQYF; cdr3_nt: TGTGCCAGCTCCACGGCCCCGGGAGCGGACGAGCAGTACTTC; j_call: TRBJ2-7; v_call: TRBV6-1; clone_size: many; d_call: .
cdr3_aa: CASSNRDRGLDQPQHF; cdr3_nt: TGTGCCAGTAGTAACCGGGACAGGGGTTTGGATCAGCCCCAGCATTTT; j_call: TRBJ1-5; v_call: TRBV19; clone_size: .; d_call: TRBD1
cdr3_aa: CASSQDPAGVGELFF; cdr3_nt: TGTGCCAGCAGCCAAGATCCAGCGGGGGTCGGGGAGCTGTTTTTT; j_call: TRBJ2-2; v_call: TRBV3-1; clone_size: .; d_call: TRBD2
cdr3_aa: CASSLRGGWDTEAFF; cdr3_nt: TGTGCCAGCAGCCTCCGAGGGGGGTGGGACACTGAAGCTTTCTTT; j_call: TRBJ1-1; v_call: TRBV3-1; clone_size: once; d_call: .
cdr3_aa: CASSTINRGLGETQYF; cdr3_nt: TGTGCCAGCAGCACTATAAACAGGGGGCTGGGAGAGACCCAGTACTTC; j_call: TRBJ2-5; v_call: TRBV9; clone_size: many; d_call: TRBD1
cdr3_aa: CASGTDSNQPQHF; cdr3_nt: TGTGCCAGTGGCACTGACAGCAATCAGCCCCAGCATTTT; j_call: TRBJ1-5; v_call: TRBV2; clone_size: many; d_call: .
cdr3_aa: CASSIQQGATQYF; cdr3_nt: TGTGCCAGCAGCATCCAACAGGGGGCAACCCAGTACTTC; j_call: TRBJ2-5; v_call: TRBV7-3; clone_size: many; d_call: TRBD1
cdr3_aa: CASSLAGTNTGELFF; cdr3_nt: TGTGCCAGCAGTTTAGCGGGGACGAACACCGGGGAGCTGTTTTTT; j_call: TRBJ2-2; v_call: TRBV5-1; clone_size: many; d_call: TRBD2
cdr3_aa: CASIPRSGTEAFF; cdr3_nt: TGTGCCAGCATCCCAAGGTCCGGCACTGAAGCTTTCTTT; j_call: TRBJ1-1; v_call: TRBV11-3; clone_size: many; d_call: .
cdr3_aa: CASSYRWRGTGETQYF; cdr3_nt: TGTGCCAGCAGTTATAGATGGCGGGGAACGGGAGAGACCCAGTACTTC; j_call: TRBJ2-5; v_call: TRBV6-9; clone_size: many; d_call: .
cdr3_aa: CASRARDSNTEAFF; cdr3_nt: TGTGCCAGCAGGGCCCGGGACAGCAACACTGAAGCTTTCTTT; j_call: TRBJ1-1; v_call: TRBV7-6; clone_size: many; d_call: TRBD1
cdr3_aa: CASSLEGSRSPLHF; cdr3_nt: TGTGCCAGCAGTTTAGAGGGGAGTCGGTCACCCCTCCACTTT; j_call: TRBJ1-6; v_call: TRBV12-3/TRBV12-4; clone_size: many; d_call: .
cdr3_aa: CASRGSYSYNSPLHF; cdr3_nt: TGTGCCAGCAGGGGGTCTTACTCTTATAATTCACCCCTCCACTTT; j_call: TRBJ1-6; v_call: TRBV12-3/TRBV12-4; clone_size: many; d_call: .
cdr3_aa: CASSWNYEQYF; cdr3_nt: TGTGCCAGCAGCTGGAACTACGAGCAGTACTTC; j_call: TRBJ2-7; v_call: TRBV6-2/TRBV6-3; clone_size: many; d_call: .
cdr3_aa: CASSPAQGSTEAFF; cdr3_nt: TGTGCCAGCTCACCCGCGCAGGGGTCCACTGAAGCTTTCTTT; j_call: TRBJ1-1; v_call: TRBV18; clone_size: .; d_call: .
cdr3_aa: CSAREQGQGYNSPLHF; cdr3_nt: TGCAGTGCTAGAGAACAAGGACAGGGGTATAATTCACCCCTCCACTTT; j_call: TRBJ1-6; v_call: TRBV20-1; clone_size: many; d_call: TRBD1
cdr3_aa: CASQPDIKPEAFF; cdr3_nt: TGTGCCAGCCAACCAGACATTAAACCAGAAGCTTTCTTT; j_call: TRBJ1-1; v_call: TRBV27; clone_size: many; d_call: .
cdr3_aa: CASSPLGGGTDTQYF; cdr3_nt: TGTGCCAGCAGCCCATTGGGAGGGGGAACAGATACGCAGTATTTT; j_call: TRBJ2-3; v_call: TRBV12-3/TRBV12-4; clone_size: few; d_call: .
cdr3_aa: CSAENRGTEAFF; cdr3_nt: TGCAGTGCAGAGAATCGGGGCACTGAAGCTTTCTTT; j_call: TRBJ1-1; v_call: TRBV20-1; clone_size: many; d_call: .
cdr3_aa: CASTTSGGYTEAFF; cdr3_nt: TGTGCCAGCACCACTTCTGGGGGGTACACTGAAGCTTTCTTT; j_call: TRBJ1-1; v_call: TRBV28; clone_size: many; d_call: .
cdr3_aa: CASSYPTSPQETQYF; cdr3_nt: TGTGCCAGCAGCTATCCAACCAGTCCCCAAGAGACCCAGTACTTC; j_call: TRBJ2-5; v_call: TRBV7-9; clone_size: few; d_call: .
cdr3_aa: CASSPQPRGNQPQHF; cdr3_nt: TGTGCCAGCAGTCCCCAACCCCGGGGCAATCAGCCCCAGCATTTT; j_call: TRBJ1-5; v_call: TRBV12-3/TRBV12-4; clone_size: many; d_call: .
cdr3_aa: CASSLEVAEQYF; cdr3_nt: TGTGCCAGCAGCTTAGAAGTCGCCGAGCAGTACTTC; j_call: TRBJ2-7; v_call: TRBV7-9; clone_size: many; d_call: .
cdr3_aa: CAIGQGHGYTF; cdr3_nt: TGTGCCATAGGACAGGGGCATGGCTACACCTTC; j_call: TRBJ1-2; v_call: TRBV10-3; clone_size: .; d_call: TRBD1
cdr3_aa: CASSRGRDYEQYF; cdr3_nt: TGTGCCAGCAGCCGAGGACGGGACTACGAGCAGTACTTC; j_call: TRBJ2-7; v_call: TRBV7-2; clone_size: .; d_call: .
cdr3_aa: CSVEGHYTGELFF; cdr3_nt: TGCAGCGTTGAAGGACACTACACCGGGGAGCTGTTTTTT; j_call: TRBJ2-2; v_call: TRBV29-1; clone_size: many; d_call: .
cdr3_aa: CASSFPGKSTEAFF; cdr3_nt: TGTGCCAGCAGTTTCCCGGGCAAGAGCACTGAAGCTTTCTTT; j_call: TRBJ1-1; v_call: TRBV28; clone_size: .; d_call: .
cdr3_aa: CASSLQSGVNQPQHF; cdr3_nt: TGCGCCAGCAGCTTACAGTCCGGGGTCAATCAGCCCCAGCATTTT; j_call: TRBJ1-5; v_call: TRBV5-1; clone_size: many; d_call: .
cdr3_aa: CASSLAAHNVRQGANYGYTF; cdr3_nt: TGTGCCAGCAGTTTAGCGGCCCATAATGTAAGACAGGGGGCGAACTATGGCTACACCTTC; j_call: TRBJ1-2; v_call: TRBV12-3/TRBV12-4; clone_size: many; d_call: TRBD1
cdr3_aa: CASSIPNSYNSPLHF; cdr3_nt: TGTGCCAGTAGTATCCCCAACTCCTATAATTCACCCCTCCACTTT; j_call: TRBJ1-6; v_call: TRBV19; clone_size: many; d_call: .
cdr3_aa: CASSYTGTLYEQYF; cdr3_nt: TGTGCCAGCAGTTATACAGGGACCCTCTACGAGCAGTACTTC; j_call: TRBJ2-7; v_call: TRBV6-5; clone_size: many; d_call: .
cdr3_aa: CASSPLGGRGQPQHF; cdr3_nt: TGTGCCAGCAGCCCGTTAGGGGGAAGGGGCCAGCCCCAGCATTTT; j_call: TRBJ1-5; v_call: TRBV7-9; clone_size: few; d_call: .
cdr3_aa: CASSLAWRGGNIQYF; cdr3_nt: TGTGCCAGCAGCTTAGCGTGGCGGGGTGGAAACATTCAGTACTTC; j_call: TRBJ2-4; v_call: TRBV7-2; clone_size: many; d_call: .